These T cell receptor beta chains were read from a single sample in a study of radiation and T cells in renal cell carcinoma. Profiling relied on immunoSEQ multiplex PCR, and the TCRdb table lists in-frame clones only, not all of them. This table holds 150,000 to 200,000 clones, about 87% found once. Sequenced material: blood, taken from a patient whose treatment included radiotherapy and nephrectomy. All receptors derive from a woman aged 50 to 60 with renal cell carcinoma. CDR3s include the opening cysteine and the closing phenylalanine or tryptophan. Each record gives: CDR3 length, clone size, V gene, D gene, J gene, CDR3 DNA, CDR3 protein. A D gene is named only where the DNA matches it firmly. Clone size is given for some rows only: seen once, a few or many times, or a class if the clone is expanded.

length: 13
size: -
V: TRBV6-6
D: -
J: TRBJ1-5
DNA: TGTGCCAGCAGTTACATAGCTAATCAGCCCCAGCATTTT
CDR3: CASSYIANQPQHF

length: 14
size: -
V: TRBV7-9
D: -
J: TRBJ2-7
DNA: TGTGCCAGCAGCTTAGGGGGAATTACGGACGAGCAGTACTTC
CDR3: CASSLGGITDEQYF

length: 16
size: -
V: TRBV9
D: TRBD2
J: TRBJ2-5
DNA: TGTGCCAGCAGCGCGGCCTCCGCGGGGGGGCAGGAGACCCAGTACTTC
CDR3: CASSAASAGGQETQYF

length: 15
size: -
V: TRBV5-1
D: -
J: TRBJ2-3
DNA: TGCGCCAGCAGCCTTGCATTTGGGGGTACAGATACGCAGTATTTT
CDR3: CASSLAFGGTDTQYF

length: 14
size: once
V: TRBV5-5
D: TRBD1
J: TRBJ2-4
DNA: TGTGCCAGCAGCTTGGAACAGGGGGCGGACATTCAGTACTTC
CDR3: CASSLEQGADIQYF

length: 14
size: -
V: TRBV7-9
D: -
J: TRBJ1-2
DNA: TGTGCCAGCAGCTTGGGGACGGACAACTATGGCTACACCTTC
CDR3: CASSLGTDNYGYTF

length: 16
size: once
V: TRBV6-5
D: TRBD1
J: TRBJ1-1
DNA: TGTGCCAGCAGTTACTTAGAGGGGGCGCCGAGCACTGAAGCTTTCTTT
CDR3: CASSYLEGAPSTEAFF

length: 15
size: -
V: TRBV7-9
D: -
J: TRBJ2-3
DNA: TGTGCCAGCAGCCCAGCAGCGGTTAGCACAGATACGCAGTATTTT
CDR3: CASSPAAVSTDTQYF

length: 16
size: -
V: TRBV7-8
D: TRBD1
J: TRBJ1-5
DNA: TGTGCCAGCAGCTCCCACGGGACAGGGGAGAATCAGCCCCAGCATTTT
CDR3: CASSSHGTGENQPQHF

length: 15
size: -
V: TRBV6-1
D: -
J: TRBJ1-5
DNA: TGTGCCAGCAGTAGAGTCCGGGTCAGCAATCAGCCCCAGCATTTT
CDR3: CASSRVRVSNQPQHF

length: 16
size: -
V: TRBV6-4
D: TRBD1
J: TRBJ2-7
DNA: TGTGCCAGCAGTAGGGACAGGTGGAGAACAGGCTACGAGCAGTACTTC
CDR3: CASSRDRWRTGYEQYF

length: 14
size: -
V: TRBV4-3
D: -
J: TRBJ1-1
DNA: TGCGCCAGCAGCCAAGATTTAAGGAACACTGAAGCTTTCTTT
CDR3: CASSQDLRNTEAFF

length: 12
size: -
V: TRBV14
D: -
J: TRBJ2-3
DNA: TGTGCCAGCAGCCTGGACAGTTTAACGCAGTATTTT
CDR3: CASSLDSLTQYF

length: 13
size: -
V: TRBV5-1
D: -
J: TRBJ2-1
DNA: TGCGCCAGCAGCCCCGTTTTGGATACTGAGCAGTTCTTC
CDR3: CASSPVLDTEQFF

length: 15
size: -
V: TRBV16
D: -
J: TRBJ1-4
DNA: TGTGCCAGCAGCCAATTAGGGGGAACTAATGAAAAACTGTTTTTT
CDR3: CASSQLGGTNEKLFF

length: 14
size: -
V: TRBV9
D: -
J: TRBJ1-2
DNA: TGTGCCAGCAGCGTAGTGGAGGAGGCCTATGGCTACACCTTC
CDR3: CASSVVEEAYGYTF

length: 18
size: -
V: TRBV5-6
D: TRBD1
J: TRBJ1-1
DNA: TGTGCCAGCAGCTCGACCCAGGGGACAGGGATTTGGAACACTGAAGCTTTCTTT
CDR3: CASSSTQGTGIWNTEAFF

length: 15
size: once
V: TRBV4-1
D: TRBD1
J: TRBJ1-2
DNA: TGCGCCAGCAGCCAAGCCCAGGGGGCAGGCTATGGCTACACCTTC
CDR3: CASSQAQGAGYGYTF

length: 15
size: -
V: TRBV5-6
D: -
J: TRBJ2-5
DNA: TGTGCCAGCAGCTTGTTTGGGGGAATTCAAGAGACCCAGTACTTC
CDR3: CASSLFGGIQETQYF

length: 15
size: -
V: TRBV4-2
D: -
J: TRBJ1-2
DNA: TGTGCCAGCAGCCAAGATTTCGGGGGCCACTATGGCTACACCTTC
CDR3: CASSQDFGGHYGYTF

length: 15
size: -
V: TRBV29-1
D: -
J: TRBJ2-3
DNA: TGCAGCGTTGATATTGGGGTCCGGGTCACAGATACGCAGTATTTT
CDR3: CSVDIGVRVTDTQYF

length: 13
size: -
V: TRBV7-2
D: -
J: TRBJ2-3
DNA: TGTGCCAGCAGCTTGAAGGTCACAGATACGCAGTATTTT
CDR3: CASSLKVTDTQYF

length: 13
size: -
V: TRBV18
D: -
J: TRBJ2-3
DNA: TGTGCCAGCTCACCACCGTTGTCAGATACGCAGTATTTT
CDR3: CASSPPLSDTQYF

length: 13
size: -
V: TRBV30
D: -
J: TRBJ1-2
DNA: TGTGCCTGGGGGGCAAGACTTTACTATGGCTACACCTTC
CDR3: CAWGARLYYGYTF

length: 11
size: -
V: TRBV12-5
D: -
J: TRBJ2-1
DNA: TGTGCTAGTGGTTTGGGACATGGGCAGTTCTTC
CDR3: CASGLGHGQFF

length: 16
size: -
V: TRBV28
D: -
J: TRBJ2-7
DNA: TGTGCCAGCAGCCGACGCCCAGGGTTTATGGCCTACGAGCAGTACTTC
CDR3: CASSRRPGFMAYEQYF

length: 11
size: -
V: TRBV30
D: -
J: TRBJ1-2
DNA: TGTGCCTGGAGTGTAATGGATGGCTACACCTTC
CDR3: CAWSVMDGYTF

length: 13
size: -
V: TRBV9
D: -
J: TRBJ1-1
DNA: TGTGCCAGCAGCGTAGAATCGAACACTGAAGCTTTCTTT
CDR3: CASSVESNTEAFF

length: 16
size: -
V: TRBV9
D: -
J: TRBJ2-1
DNA: TGTGCCAGCAGCGCACGACTAGTTAACTCCTACAATGAGCAGTTCTTC
CDR3: CASSARLVNSYNEQFF

length: 13
size: -
V: TRBV7-9
D: -
J: TRBJ1-5
DNA: TGTGCCAGCAGGGGTGGAGAGCATCAGCCCCAGCATTTT
CDR3: CASRGGEHQPQHF

length: 19
size: -
V: TRBV6-9
D: -
J: TRBJ2-1
DNA: TGTGCCAGCAGTTATTCGGGCAGGGGAGCCGAGGGCTCCTACAATGAGCAGTTCTTC
CDR3: CASSYSGRGAEGSYNEQFF

length: 15
size: -
V: TRBV19
D: -
J: TRBJ1-4
DNA: TGTGCCAGTAGTATAGACCGTACAACTAATGAAAAACTGTTTTTT
CDR3: CASSIDRTTNEKLFF

length: 13
size: -
V: TRBV5-1
D: -
J: TRBJ2-1
DNA: TGCGCCAGCAGCCTCCCTAGCAGCAATGAGCAGTTCTTC
CDR3: CASSLPSSNEQFF

length: 13
size: -
V: TRBV6-5
D: -
J: TRBJ1-1
DNA: TGTGCCAGCAGCCTATCGACGGGCACTGAAGCTTTCTTT
CDR3: CASSLSTGTEAFF

length: 14
size: few
V: TRBV6-6
D: -
J: TRBJ1-1
DNA: TGTGCCAGCAGTCAGACACCCTCGGGGACTGAAGCTTTCTTT
CDR3: CASSQTPSGTEAFF

length: 16
size: once
V: TRBV7-3
D: -
J: TRBJ1-2
DNA: TGTGCCAGCAGCGAGACAGTCCTGAAGATTAACTATGGCTACACCTTC
CDR3: CASSETVLKINYGYTF

length: 16
size: -
V: TRBV30
D: -
J: TRBJ1-1
DNA: TGTGCCTGGAGCGACAAATCAGGGGCACGAAGCACTGAAGCTTTCTTT
CDR3: CAWSDKSGARSTEAFF

length: 12
size: -
V: TRBV11-3
D: TRBD1
J: TRBJ2-3
DNA: TGTGCCAGCAGCCACAGGGGTGATACGCAGTATTTT
CDR3: CASSHRGDTQYF

length: 15
size: once
V: TRBV7-3
D: -
J: TRBJ2-3
DNA: TGTGCCAGCAGCTTAAGTCTAGTTGTAACAGATACGCAGTATTTT
CDR3: CASSLSLVVTDTQYF

length: 14
size: -
V: TRBV9
D: -
J: TRBJ1-2
DNA: TGTGCCAGCAGCGTAAGGGACCAGGGGTATGGCTACACCTTC
CDR3: CASSVRDQGYGYTF

length: 17
size: -
V: TRBV5-6
D: -
J: TRBJ1-2
DNA: TGTGCCAGCAGCAAAGGACAAATATATTACACTAACTATGGCTACACCTTC
CDR3: CASSKGQIYYTNYGYTF

length: 13
size: -
V: TRBV19
D: TRBD1
J: TRBJ2-3
DNA: TGTGCCAGCAAGACAGGGGGCACAGATACGCAGTATTTT
CDR3: CASKTGGTDTQYF